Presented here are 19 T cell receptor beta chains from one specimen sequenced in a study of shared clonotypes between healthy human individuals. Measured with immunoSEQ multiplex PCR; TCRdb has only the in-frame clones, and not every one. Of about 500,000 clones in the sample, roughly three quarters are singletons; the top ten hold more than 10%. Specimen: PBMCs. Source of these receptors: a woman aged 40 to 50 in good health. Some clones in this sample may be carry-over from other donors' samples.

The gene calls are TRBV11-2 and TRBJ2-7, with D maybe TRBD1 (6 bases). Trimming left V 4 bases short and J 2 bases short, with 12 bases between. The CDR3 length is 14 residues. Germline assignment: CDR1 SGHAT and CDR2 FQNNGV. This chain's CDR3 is CASSSWDKPYEQYF. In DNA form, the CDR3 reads TGTGCCAGCAGCTCATGGGACAAGCCCTACGAGCAGTACTTC.

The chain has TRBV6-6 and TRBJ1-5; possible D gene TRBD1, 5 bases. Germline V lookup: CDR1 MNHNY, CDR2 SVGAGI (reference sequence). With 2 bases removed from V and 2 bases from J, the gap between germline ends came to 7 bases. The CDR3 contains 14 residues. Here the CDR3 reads CASSYDRRNQPQHF. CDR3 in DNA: TGTGCCAGCAGTTACGACAGACGCAATCAGCCCCAGCATTTT.

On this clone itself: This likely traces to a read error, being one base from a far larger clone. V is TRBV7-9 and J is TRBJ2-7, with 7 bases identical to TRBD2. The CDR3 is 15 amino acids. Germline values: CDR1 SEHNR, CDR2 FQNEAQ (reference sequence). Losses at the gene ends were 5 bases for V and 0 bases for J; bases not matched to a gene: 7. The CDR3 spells CASSQGGSPSYEQYF. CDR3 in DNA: TGTGCCAGCAGCCAGGGCGGGAGCCCCTCCTACGAGCAGTACTTC. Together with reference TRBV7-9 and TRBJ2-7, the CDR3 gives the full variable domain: DTGVSQNPRHKITKRGQNVTFRCDPISEHNRLYWYRQTLGQGPEFLTYFQNEAQLEKSRLLSDRFSAERPKGSFSTLEIQRTEQGDSAMYLCASSQGGSPSYEQYFGPGTRLTVT.

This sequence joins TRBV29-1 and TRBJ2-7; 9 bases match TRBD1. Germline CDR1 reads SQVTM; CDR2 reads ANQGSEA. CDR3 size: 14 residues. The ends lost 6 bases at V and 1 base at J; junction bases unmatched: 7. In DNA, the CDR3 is TGCAGCGTCGACTCCGGGACAGGGTCCTACGAGCAGTACTTC. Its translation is CSVDSGTGSYEQYF.

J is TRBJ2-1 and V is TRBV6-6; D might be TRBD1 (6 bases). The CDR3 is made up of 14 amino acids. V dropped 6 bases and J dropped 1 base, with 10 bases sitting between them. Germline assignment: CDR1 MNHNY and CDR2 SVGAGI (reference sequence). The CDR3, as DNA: TGTGCCAGCAGACAAACAGGGTCCTACAATGAGCAGTTCTTC. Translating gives CASRQTGSYNEQFF.

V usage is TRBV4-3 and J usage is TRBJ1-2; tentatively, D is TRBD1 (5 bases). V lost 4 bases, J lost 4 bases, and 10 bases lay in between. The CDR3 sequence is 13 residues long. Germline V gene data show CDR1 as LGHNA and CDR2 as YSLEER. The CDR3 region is CASSPATAYGYTF. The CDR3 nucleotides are TGCGCCAGCAGCCCCGCGACAGCCTATGGCTACACCTTC.

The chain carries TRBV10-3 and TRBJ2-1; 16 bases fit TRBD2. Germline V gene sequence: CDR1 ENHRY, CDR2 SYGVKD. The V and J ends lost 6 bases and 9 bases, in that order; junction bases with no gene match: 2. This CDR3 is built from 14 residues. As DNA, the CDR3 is TGTGCCATCAGGGGACTAGCGGGAGGGTTTGAGCAGTTCTTC. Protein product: CAIRGLAGGFEQFF.

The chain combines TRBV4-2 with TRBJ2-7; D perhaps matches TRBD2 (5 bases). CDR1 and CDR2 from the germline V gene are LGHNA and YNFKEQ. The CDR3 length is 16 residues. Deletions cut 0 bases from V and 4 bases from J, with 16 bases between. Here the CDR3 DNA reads TGTGCCAGCAGCCAAGAGGGTAGCGCCCCTCTGTACGAGCAGTACTTC. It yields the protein CASSQEGSAPLYEQYF.

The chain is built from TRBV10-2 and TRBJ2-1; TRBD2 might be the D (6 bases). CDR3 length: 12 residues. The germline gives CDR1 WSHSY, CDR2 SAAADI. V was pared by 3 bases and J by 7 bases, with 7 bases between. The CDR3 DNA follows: TGCGCCAGCAGTGATCGGGGGAATGAGCAGTTCTTC. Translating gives CASSDRGNEQFF.

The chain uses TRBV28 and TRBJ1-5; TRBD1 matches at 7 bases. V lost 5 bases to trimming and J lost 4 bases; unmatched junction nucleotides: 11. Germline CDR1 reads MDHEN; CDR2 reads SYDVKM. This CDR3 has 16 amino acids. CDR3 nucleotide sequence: TGTGCCAGCAGTCCTGGGACAGCTATAACTAATCAGCCCCAGCATTTT. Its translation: CASSPGTAITNQPQHF.

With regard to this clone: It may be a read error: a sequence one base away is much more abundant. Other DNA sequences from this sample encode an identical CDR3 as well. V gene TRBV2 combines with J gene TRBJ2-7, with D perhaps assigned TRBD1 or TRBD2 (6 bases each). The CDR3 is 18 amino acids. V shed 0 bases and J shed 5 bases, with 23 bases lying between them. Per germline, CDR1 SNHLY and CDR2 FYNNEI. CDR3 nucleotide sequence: TGTGCCAGCAGTGAAGCACACCGGGGGCCGTTATTTCACCACGAGCAGTACTTC. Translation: CASSEAHRGPLFHHEQYF. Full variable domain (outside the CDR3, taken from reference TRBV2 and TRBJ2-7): EPEVTQTPSHQVTQMGQEVILRCVPISNHLYFYWYRQILGQKVEFLVSFYNNEISEKSEIFDDQFSVERPDGSNFTLKIRSTKLEDSAMYFCASSEAHRGPLFHHEQYFGPGTRLTVT.

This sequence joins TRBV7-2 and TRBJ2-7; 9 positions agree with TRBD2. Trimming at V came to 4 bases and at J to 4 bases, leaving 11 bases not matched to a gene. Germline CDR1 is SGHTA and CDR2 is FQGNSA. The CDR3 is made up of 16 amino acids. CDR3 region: CASSWVSRTSAYEQYF. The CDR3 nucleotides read TGTGCCAGCAGCTGGGTTTCCCGGACTAGCGCGTACGAGCAGTACTTC.

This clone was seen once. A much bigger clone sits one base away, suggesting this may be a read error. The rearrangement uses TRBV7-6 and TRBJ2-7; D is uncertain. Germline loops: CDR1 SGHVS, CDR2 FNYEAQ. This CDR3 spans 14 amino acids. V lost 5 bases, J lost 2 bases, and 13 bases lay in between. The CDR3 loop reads CASSAPIAPYEQYF. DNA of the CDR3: TGTGCCAGCAGCGCCCCTATCGCGCCCTACGAGCAGTACTTC.

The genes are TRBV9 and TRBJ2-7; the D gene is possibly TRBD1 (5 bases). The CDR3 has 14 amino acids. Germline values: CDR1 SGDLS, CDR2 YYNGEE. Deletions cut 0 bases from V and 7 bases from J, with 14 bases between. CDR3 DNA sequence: TGTGCCAGCAGCGTAGCAGGGTCTGTGGATGAGCAGTACTTC. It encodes CASSVAGSVDEQYF.

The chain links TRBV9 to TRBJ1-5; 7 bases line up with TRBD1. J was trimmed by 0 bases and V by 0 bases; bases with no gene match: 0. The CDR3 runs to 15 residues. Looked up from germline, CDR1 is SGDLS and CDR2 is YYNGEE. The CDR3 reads CASSVGTGSNQPQHF. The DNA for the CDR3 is TGTGCCAGCAGCGTAGGGACAGGTAGCAATCAGCCCCAGCATTTT.

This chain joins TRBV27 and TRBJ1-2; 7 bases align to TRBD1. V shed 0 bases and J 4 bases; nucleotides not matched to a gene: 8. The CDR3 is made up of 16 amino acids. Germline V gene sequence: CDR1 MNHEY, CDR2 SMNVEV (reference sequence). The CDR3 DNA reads TGTGCCAGCAGTTTATCTGACAGGGTTGAGGGCTATGGCTACACCTTC. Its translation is CASSLSDRVEGYGYTF.

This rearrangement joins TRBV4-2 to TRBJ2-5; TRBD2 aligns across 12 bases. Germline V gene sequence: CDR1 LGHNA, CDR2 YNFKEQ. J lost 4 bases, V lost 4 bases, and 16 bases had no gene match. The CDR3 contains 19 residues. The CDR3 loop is CASSRDGSSGRAGGETQYF. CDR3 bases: TGTGCCAGCAGCCGGGACGGCTCTAGCGGGAGGGCCGGGGGAGAGACCCAGTACTTC.

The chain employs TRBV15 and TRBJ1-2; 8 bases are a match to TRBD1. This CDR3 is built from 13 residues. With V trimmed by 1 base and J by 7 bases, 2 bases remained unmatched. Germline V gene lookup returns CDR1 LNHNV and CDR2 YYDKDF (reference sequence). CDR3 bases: TGTGCCACCAGCAGAGGTGGACAGGGTGGCTACACCTTC. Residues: CATSRGGQGGYTF.

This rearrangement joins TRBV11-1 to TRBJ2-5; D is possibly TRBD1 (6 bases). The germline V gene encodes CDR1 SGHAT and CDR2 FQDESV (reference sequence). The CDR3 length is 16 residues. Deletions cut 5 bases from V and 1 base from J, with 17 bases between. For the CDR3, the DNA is TGTGCCAGCAGCACCTGGGCAGGGACAAGCCAAGAGACCCAGTACTTC. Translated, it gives CASSTWAGTSQETQYF.